Shown below are 13 T cell receptor beta chains from a single sample sequenced in a study of blood T cell repertoires in COVID-19. Profiling relied on immunoSEQ multiplex PCR, and the TCRdb table lists in-frame clones only, not all of them. The profile shows approximately 100,000 clones, over 75% of them singletons. Sequencing was carried out using peripheral blood. Receptor source: a human donor in a cohort sampled during active COVID-19.

The chain couples TRBV2 to TRBJ2-7; 7 nucleotides match TRBD2. The CDR3 is 13 residues long. The V gene end was trimmed by 2 bases and the J gene end by 9 bases; junction bases not matched to a gene: 7. Germline V lookup: CDR1 SNHLY, CDR2 FYNNEI. The CDR3 nucleotides are TGTGCCAGCAGTGAACGTGCTAGCGGTCTGCAGTACTTC. Amino acid sequence: CASSERASGLQYF.

The CDR3: CASSYSISGNQPQHF. The CDR3 region has the DNA TGTGCCAGCAGTTACTCGATATCAGGCAATCAGCCCCAGCATTTT. J is TRBJ1-5 and V is TRBV6-5, with D unclear. This CDR3 has 15 residues. V lost 0 bases and J lost 2, with 8 bases in between. CDR1 and CDR2 (germline): MNHEY, SVGAGI.

This clone came up once. The V and J genes are TRBV18 and TRBJ2-1; 7 bases match TRBD1. Germline V gene sequence: CDR1 KGHSH, CDR2 LQKENI. The CDR3 has 13 amino acids. Unmatched junction bases numbered 8, after V lost 8 bases and J lost 7 bases. The CDR3 DNA reads as TGTGCCAGCAAGATACAGGGGCAAAATGAGCAGTTCTTC. It specifies CASKIQGQNEQFF.

The chain is built from TRBV4-3 and TRBJ2-1; perhaps TRBD1 as D (6 bases). The CDR3 totals 13 residues. Per germline, CDR1 LGHNA and CDR2 YSLEER. V was trimmed by 0 bases and J by 11 bases, leaving 11 bases between them. The CDR3: CASSQDFGTKQFF. As DNA, the CDR3 is TGCGCCAGCAGCCAAGATTTTGGGACAAAGCAGTTCTTC.

The chain recombines TRBV19 with TRBJ1-6; D not certain. Trimming removed 8 bases at V and 1 base at J, with 9 bases between. The CDR3 totals 14 residues. Looked up from germline, CDR1 is LNHDA and CDR2 is SQIVND (reference sequence). The CDR3 is CASEGVSYNSPLHF. CDR3 nucleotide sequence: TGTGCCAGTGAGGGTGTTTCCTATAATTCACCCCTCCACTTT.

This sequence joins TRBV5-4 and TRBJ2-7, with 11 bases fitting TRBD2. The CDR3 has 17 residues. V trimming: 3 bases; J trimming: 3 bases; junction bases outside the gene matches: 11. Germline V gives CDR1 SGHNT, CDR2 YYREEE (reference sequence). CDR3 residues: CASSSIEGTSGNYEQYF. DNA of the CDR3: TGTGCCAGCAGCTCTATAGAGGGGACTAGCGGCAACTACGAGCAGTACTTC.

This rearrangement joins TRBV30 to TRBJ2-6; TRBD1 might be the D (5 bases). The CDR3 is 14 residues long. Per the germline V gene, CDR1 is GTSNPN and CDR2 is SVGIG (reference sequence). V was shortened by 3 bases and J by 8 bases, with 14 bases between the two germline ends. CDR3 in DNA: TGTGCCTGGAGGAGTCAGACAGTACCCAACGTCCTGACTTTC. It is translated as CAWRSQTVPNVLTF.

This sequence joins TRBV6-5 and TRBJ1-2; D is unresolved. CDR1 is MNHEY and CDR2 is SVGAGI in the germline V gene. V was trimmed by 5 bases and J by 7 bases, leaving 14 bases between them. CDR3 length: 13 residues. As DNA, the CDR3 is TGTGCCAGCAGTAACGGAGCTCTTGGTGGCTACACCTTC. Amino acid sequence: CASSNGALGGYTF.

This clone showed up just a few times. The rearrangement joins TRBV11-2 to TRBJ1-5, with D tentatively TRBD1 (6 bases). This CDR3 comprises 15 residues. Germline CDR1 SGHAT, CDR2 FQNNGV. Trimming took off 1 base at V and 1 base at J, with 8 bases between the two ends. CDR3: CASSLARGSNQPQHF. The CDR3 DNA reads TGTGCCAGCAGCTTAGCCAGGGGAAGCAATCAGCCCCAGCATTTT.

CDR3 coding DNA: TGTGCCAGCAGTCCAGGGGCGGGTCACGAGCAGTACTTC. Translated: CASSPGAGHEQYF. The V gene is TRBV5-6, the J gene TRBJ2-7; D is perhaps TRBD1 (6 bases). Trimming left V 5 bases short and J 5 bases short, with 14 bases between. CDR1 and CDR2 from the germline V gene are SGHDT and YYEEEE. The CDR3 is made up of 13 amino acids.

The chain recombines TRBV28 with TRBJ1-2, with D uncertain. The CDR3 is made up of 12 amino acids. CDR1 and CDR2 from the germline V gene are MDHEN and SYDVKM. V was trimmed by 2 bases and J by 5 bases, leaving 6 bases between them. The CDR3 loop reads CASSLQQYGYTF. In DNA form, the CDR3 reads TGTGCCAGCAGTTTACAACAATATGGCTACACCTTC.

In its sample, this clone was seen a few times. The CDR3 spells CASSPTGGADGYTF. CDR3 coding DNA: TGTGCCAGCAGCCCGACAGGGGGCGCGGATGGCTACACCTTC. This chain links TRBV11-2 with TRBJ1-2, with 10 positions matching TRBD1. Trimming took 5 bases from V and 6 from J; bases not matched to a gene: 6. The CDR3 is made up of 14 amino acids. The germline V gene has CDR1 SGHAT and CDR2 FQNNGV.

The rearrangement joins TRBV5-1 to TRBJ1-5; 7 bases are shared with TRBD1. The CDR3 runs to 13 residues. The V gene's germline CDR1 is SGHRS and CDR2 YFSETQ. After removal of 3 bases from V and 7 bases from J, the junction contained 4 bases not matched to a gene. The CDR3 region is CASSSTGVQPQHF. The DNA for the CDR3 is TGCGCCAGCAGCTCCACAGGGGTGCAGCCCCAGCATTTT.